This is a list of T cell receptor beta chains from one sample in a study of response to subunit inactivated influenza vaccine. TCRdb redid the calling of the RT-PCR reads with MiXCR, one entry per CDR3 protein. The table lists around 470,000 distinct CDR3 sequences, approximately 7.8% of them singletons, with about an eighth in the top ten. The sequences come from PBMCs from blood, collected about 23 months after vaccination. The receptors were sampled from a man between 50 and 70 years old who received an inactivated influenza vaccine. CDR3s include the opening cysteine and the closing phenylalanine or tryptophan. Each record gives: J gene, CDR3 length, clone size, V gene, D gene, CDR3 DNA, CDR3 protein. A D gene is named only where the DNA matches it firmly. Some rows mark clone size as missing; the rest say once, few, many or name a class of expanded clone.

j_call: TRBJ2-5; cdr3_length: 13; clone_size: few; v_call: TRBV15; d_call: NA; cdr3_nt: TGTGCCACCAGCAGAGTATTGGAGGAGACCCAGTACTTC; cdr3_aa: CATSRVLEETQYF
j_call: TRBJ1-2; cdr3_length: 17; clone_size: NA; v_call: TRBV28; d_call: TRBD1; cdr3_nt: TGTGCCAGCAGTTTGTCCGGAGGCGGCAGGGGGCAAGATGGCTACACCTTC; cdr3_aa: CASSLSGGGRGQDGYTF
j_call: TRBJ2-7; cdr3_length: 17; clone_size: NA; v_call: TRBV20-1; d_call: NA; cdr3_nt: TGCAGTGCTAGTCTCACCGCTCACAGAACGCTACCCTACGAGCAGTACTTC; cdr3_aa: CSASLTAHRTLPYEQYF
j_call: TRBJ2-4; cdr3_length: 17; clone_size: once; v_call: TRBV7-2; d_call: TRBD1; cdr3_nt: TGTGCCAGCAGCGTGCCAACTACAGGGGGCGACAGAAACATTCAGTACTTC; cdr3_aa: CASSVPTTGGDRNIQYF
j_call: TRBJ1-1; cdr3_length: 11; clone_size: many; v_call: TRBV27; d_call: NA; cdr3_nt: TGTGCCAGCGGGGGCAGGGCTGAAGCTTTCTTT; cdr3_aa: CASGGRAEAFF
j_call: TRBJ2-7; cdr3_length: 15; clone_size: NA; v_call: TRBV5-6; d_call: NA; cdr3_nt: TGTGCCAGCAGCTTGTATGGCTCCCCCGCCGACGAGCAGTACTTC; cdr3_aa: CASSLYGSPADEQYF
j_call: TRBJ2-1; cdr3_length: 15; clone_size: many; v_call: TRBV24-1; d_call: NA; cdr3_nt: TGTGCCACCAGTGATAGGACACCCCTTTACAATGAGCAGTTCTTC; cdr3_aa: CATSDRTPLYNEQFF
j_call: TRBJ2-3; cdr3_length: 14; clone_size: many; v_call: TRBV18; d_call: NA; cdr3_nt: TGTGCCAGCTCCCCCGAAAGGACCACAGATACGCAGTATTTT; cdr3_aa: CASSPERTTDTQYF
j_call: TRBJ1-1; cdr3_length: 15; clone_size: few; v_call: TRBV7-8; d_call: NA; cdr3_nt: TGTGCCAGCAGCTTAGTGGTGGGTTGGTTAACCGAAGCTTTCTTT; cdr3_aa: CASSLVVGWLTEAFF
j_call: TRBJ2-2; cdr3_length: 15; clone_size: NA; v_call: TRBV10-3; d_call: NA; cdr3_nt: TGTGCCATCAGTGAGCCGCACTCGGACGCCGGGGAGCTGTTTTTT; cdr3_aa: CAISEPHSDAGELFF
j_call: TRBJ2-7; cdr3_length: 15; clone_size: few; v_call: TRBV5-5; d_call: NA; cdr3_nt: TGTGCCAGCAGCTTGGCCGGTACATTTTATTACGAGCAGTACTTC; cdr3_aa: CASSLAGTFYYEQYF
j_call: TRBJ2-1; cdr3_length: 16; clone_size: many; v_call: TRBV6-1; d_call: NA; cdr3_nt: TGTGCCAGCAGTGAATATTGGCCAGGCTCCTACAATGAGCAGTTCTTC; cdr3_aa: CASSEYWPGSYNEQFF
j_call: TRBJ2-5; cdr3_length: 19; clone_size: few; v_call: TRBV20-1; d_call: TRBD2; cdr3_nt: TGCAGTGCTAGAGATATCCATCGGGCTAGCGGGATTGGCGGAGAGACCCAGTACTTC; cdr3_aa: CSARDIHRASGIGGETQYF
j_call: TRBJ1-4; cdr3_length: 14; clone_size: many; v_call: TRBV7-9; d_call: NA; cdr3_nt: TGTGCCAGCAGCTCCCTCCGGGATCTGGGAAAACTGTTTTTT; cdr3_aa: CASSSLRDLGKLFF
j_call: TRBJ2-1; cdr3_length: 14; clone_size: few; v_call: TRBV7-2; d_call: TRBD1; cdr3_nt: TGTGCCAGCACCATCGGGACAGGGGAGAATGAGCAGTTCTTC; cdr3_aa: CASTIGTGENEQFF
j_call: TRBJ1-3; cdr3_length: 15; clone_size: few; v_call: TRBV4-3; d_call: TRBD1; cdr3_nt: TGCGCCAGCAGCCAAGATTGGCAGGGGGTCAACACCATATATTTT; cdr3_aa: CASSQDWQGVNTIYF
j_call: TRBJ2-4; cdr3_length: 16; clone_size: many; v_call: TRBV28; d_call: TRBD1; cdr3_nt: TGTGCCAGCAGTTCCGGACAGGGACTGGCCAAAAACATTCAGTACTTC; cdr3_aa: CASSSGQGLAKNIQYF
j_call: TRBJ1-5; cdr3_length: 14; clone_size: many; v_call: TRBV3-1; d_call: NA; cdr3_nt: TGTGCCAGCAGCCAAAAAACAGGGAGTCAGCCCCAGCATTTT; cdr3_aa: CASSQKTGSQPQHF
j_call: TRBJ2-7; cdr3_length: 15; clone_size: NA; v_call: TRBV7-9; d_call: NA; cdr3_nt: TGTGCCAGCAGCCCCAGTCATGGGCAATTCTACGAGCAGTACTTC; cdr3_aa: CASSPSHGQFYEQYF
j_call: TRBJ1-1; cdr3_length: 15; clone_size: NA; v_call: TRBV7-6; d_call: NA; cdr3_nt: TGTGCCAGCAGCGCAGGATTGGGGGCCCGCACTGAAGCTTTCTTT; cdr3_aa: CASSAGLGARTEAFF
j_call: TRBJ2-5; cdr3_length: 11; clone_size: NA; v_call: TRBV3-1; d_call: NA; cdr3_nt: TGTGCCAGCAGCCAGTTGGAGACCCAGTACTTC; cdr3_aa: CASSQLETQYF
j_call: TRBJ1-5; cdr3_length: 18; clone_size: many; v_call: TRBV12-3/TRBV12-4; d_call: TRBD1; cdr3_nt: TGTGCCAGCAGTTTAGAACCCCTGACAGGGGGCGCGTTTCAGCCCCAGCATTTT; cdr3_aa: CASSLEPLTGGAFQPQHF
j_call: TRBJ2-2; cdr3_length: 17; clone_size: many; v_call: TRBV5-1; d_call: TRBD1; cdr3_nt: TGCGCCAGCAGCTCGAGCCCGACAGGGGGCGCGGCCGGGGAGCTGTTTTTT; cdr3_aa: CASSSSPTGGAAGELFF
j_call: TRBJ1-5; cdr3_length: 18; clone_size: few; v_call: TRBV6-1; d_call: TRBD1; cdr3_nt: TGTGCCAGCAGTGAAGAGGGACAGTCGCTGTATGTCCCTCAGCCCCAGCATTTT; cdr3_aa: CASSEEGQSLYVPQPQHF
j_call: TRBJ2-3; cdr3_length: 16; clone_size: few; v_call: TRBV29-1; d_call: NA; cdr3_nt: TGCAGCGTTGAAGTGATGGCCCCATTCAGCACAGATACGCAGTATTTT; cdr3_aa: CSVEVMAPFSTDTQYF
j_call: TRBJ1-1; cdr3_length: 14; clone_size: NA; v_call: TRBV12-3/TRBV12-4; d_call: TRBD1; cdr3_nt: TGTGCCAGCAGGGTTCAACAGGGGGTGCCTGAAGCTTTCTTT; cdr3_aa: CASRVQQGVPEAFF
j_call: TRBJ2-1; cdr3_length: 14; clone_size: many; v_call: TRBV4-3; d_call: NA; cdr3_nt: TGCGCCAGCAGCCAAGATCTGAGGGACAATGAGCAGTTCTTC; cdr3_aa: CASSQDLRDNEQFF
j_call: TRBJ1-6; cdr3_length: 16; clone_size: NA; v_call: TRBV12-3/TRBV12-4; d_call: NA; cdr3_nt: TGTGCCAGCAGTTTAGCGCACAGCCTCTATAATTCACCCCTCCACTTT; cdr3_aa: CASSLAHSLYNSPLHF
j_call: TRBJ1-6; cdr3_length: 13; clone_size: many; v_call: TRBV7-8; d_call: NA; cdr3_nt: TGTGCCAGCAGCCTGGACTATAATTCACCCCTCCACTTT; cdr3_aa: CASSLDYNSPLHF
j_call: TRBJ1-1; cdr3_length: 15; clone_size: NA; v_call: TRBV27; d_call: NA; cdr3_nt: TGTGCCAGCAGTTTATCGTCAGGGGCAGACACTGAAGCTTTCTTT; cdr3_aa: CASSLSSGADTEAFF